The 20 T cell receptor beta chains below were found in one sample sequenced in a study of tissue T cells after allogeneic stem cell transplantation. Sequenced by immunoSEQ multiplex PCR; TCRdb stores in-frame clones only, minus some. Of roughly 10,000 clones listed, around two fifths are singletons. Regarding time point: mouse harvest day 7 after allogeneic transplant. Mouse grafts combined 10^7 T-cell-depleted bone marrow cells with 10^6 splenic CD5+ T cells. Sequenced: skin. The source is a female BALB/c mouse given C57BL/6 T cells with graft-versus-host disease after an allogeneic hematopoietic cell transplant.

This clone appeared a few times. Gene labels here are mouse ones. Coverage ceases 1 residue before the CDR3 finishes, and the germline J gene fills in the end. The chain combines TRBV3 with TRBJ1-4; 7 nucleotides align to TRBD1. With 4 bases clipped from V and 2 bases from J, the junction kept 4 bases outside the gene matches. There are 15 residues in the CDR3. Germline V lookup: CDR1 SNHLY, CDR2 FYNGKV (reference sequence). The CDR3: CASSYRDSSNERLFF. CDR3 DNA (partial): TGTGCCAGCAGCTACCGGGACAGCTCCAACGAAAGATTATTT.

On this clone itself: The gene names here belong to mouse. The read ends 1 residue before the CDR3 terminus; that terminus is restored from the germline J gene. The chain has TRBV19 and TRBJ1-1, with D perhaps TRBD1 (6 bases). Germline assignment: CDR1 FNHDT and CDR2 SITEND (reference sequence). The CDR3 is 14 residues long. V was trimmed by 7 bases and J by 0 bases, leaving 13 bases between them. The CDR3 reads CASVRDTANTEVFF. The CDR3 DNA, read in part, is TGTGCCAGCGTCCGGGACACAGCAAACACAGAAGTCTTC.

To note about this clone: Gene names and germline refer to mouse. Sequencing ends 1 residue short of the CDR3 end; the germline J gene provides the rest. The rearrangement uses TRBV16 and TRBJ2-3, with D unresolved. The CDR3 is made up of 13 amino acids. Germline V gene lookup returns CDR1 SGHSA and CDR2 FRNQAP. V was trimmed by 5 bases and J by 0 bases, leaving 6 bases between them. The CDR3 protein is CASSRNSAETLYF. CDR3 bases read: TGTGCAAGCAGCCGGAATAGTGCAGAAACGCTGTAT.

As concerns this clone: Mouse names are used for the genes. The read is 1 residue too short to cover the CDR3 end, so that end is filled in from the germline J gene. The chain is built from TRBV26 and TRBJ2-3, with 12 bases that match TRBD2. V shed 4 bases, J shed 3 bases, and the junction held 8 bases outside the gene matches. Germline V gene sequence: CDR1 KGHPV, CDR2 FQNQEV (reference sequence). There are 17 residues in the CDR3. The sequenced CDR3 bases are TGTGCCAGCAGTCGATCGGGACTGGGGGGTGGAGCAGAAACGCTGTAT. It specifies CASSRSGLGGGAETLY. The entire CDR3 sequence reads CASSRSGLGGGAETLYF.

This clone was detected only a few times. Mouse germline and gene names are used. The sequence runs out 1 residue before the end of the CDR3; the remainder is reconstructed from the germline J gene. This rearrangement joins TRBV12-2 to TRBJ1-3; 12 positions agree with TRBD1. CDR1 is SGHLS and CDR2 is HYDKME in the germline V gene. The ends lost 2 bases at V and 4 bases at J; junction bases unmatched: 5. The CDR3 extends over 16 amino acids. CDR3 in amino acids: CASSPGQGARGNTLYF. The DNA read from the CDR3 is TGTGCCAGCTCTCCGGGACAGGGGGCGCGGGGAAATACGCTCTAT. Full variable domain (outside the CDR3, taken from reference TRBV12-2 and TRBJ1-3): NSGVVQSPRYIIKGKGERSILKCIPISGHLSVAWYQQTQGQELKFFIQHYDKMERDKGNLPSRFSVQQFDDYHSEMNMSALELEDSAVYFCASSPGQGARGNTLYFGEGSRLIVV.

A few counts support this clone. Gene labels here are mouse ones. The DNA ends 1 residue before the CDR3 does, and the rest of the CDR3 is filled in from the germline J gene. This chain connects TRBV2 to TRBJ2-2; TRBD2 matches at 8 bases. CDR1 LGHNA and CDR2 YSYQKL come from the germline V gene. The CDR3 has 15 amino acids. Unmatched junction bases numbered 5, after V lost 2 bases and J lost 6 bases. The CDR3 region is CASSQQGGAAGQLYF. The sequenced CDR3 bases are TGTGCCAGCAGCCAACAAGGGGGGGCGGCCGGGCAGCTCTAC.

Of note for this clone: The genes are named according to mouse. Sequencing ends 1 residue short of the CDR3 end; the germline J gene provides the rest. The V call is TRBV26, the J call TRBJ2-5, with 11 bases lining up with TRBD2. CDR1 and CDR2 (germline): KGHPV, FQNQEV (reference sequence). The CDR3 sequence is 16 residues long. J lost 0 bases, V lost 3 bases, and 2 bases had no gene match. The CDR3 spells CASSLDWGGNQDTQYF. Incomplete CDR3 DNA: TGTGCCAGCAGTCTTGACTGGGGGGGTAACCAAGACACCCAGTAC.

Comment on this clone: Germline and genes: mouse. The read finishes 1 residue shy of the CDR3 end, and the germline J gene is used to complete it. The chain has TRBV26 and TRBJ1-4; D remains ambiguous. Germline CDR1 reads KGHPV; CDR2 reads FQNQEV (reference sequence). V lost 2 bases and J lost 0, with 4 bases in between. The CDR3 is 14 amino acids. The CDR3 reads CASSLQVSNERLFF. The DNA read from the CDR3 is TGTGCCAGCAGTCTGCAAGTTTCCAACGAAAGATTATTT.

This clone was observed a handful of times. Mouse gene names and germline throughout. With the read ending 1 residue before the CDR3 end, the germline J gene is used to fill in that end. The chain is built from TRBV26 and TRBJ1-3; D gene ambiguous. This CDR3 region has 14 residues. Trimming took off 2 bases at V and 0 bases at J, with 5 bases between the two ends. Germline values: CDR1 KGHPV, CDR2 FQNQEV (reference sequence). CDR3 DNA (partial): TGTGCCAGCAGTCTGACATATTCTGGAAATACGCTCTAT. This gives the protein CASSLTYSGNTLY. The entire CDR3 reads CASSLTYSGNTLYF.

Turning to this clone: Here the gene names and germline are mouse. The CDR3 spells CASSLSGTTNSPLYF. The covered CDR3 bases are TGTGCCAGCAGTCTGTCGGGGACAACAAATTCGCCCCTCTAC. The rearrangement links TRBV26 to TRBJ1-6; D perhaps matches TRBD1 (6 bases). The CDR3 end lies 1 residue beyond the end of the read and is filled in from the germline J gene. TRBJ1-6 is an ORF, and what it does is uncertain. The CDR3 runs 15 residues. With 0 bases removed from V and 7 bases from J, the gap between germline ends came to 10 bases. Germline CDR1 and CDR2: KGHPV and FQNQEV (reference sequence).

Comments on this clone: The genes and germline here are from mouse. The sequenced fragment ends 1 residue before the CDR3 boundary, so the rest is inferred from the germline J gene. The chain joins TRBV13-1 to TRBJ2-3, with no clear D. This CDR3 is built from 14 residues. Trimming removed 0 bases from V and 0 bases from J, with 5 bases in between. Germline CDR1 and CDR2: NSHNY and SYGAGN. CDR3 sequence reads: CASSDAGSAETLYF. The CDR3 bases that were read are TGTGCCAGCAGTGATGCTGGTAGTGCAGAAACGCTGTAT.

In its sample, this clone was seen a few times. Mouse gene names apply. The CDR3 spells CASSLSRGFYAEQFF. The CDR3 DNA, read in part, is TGTGCCAGCAGTCTGTCTAGGGGGTTCTATGCTGAGCAGTTC. The rearrangement uses TRBV26 and TRBJ2-1; D possibly corresponds to TRBD1 (6 bases). The observed sequence ends 1 residue before the CDR3 terminus, with the missing tail filled in from the germline J gene. V lost 0 bases and J lost 3, with 9 bases in between. The germline CDR1 and CDR2 sequences are KGHPV and FQNQEV (reference sequence). The CDR3 runs to 15 residues.

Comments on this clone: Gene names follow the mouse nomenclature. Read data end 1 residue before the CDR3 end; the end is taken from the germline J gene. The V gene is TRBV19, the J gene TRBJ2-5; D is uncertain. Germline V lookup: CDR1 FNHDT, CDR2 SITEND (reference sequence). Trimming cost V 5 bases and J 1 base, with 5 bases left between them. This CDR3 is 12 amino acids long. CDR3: CASRRDQDTQYF. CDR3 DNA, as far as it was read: TGTGCCAGCAGGAGGGACCAAGACACCCAGTAC. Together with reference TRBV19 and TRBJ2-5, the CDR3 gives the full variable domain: GGIITQTPKFLIGQEGQKLTLKCQQNFNHDTMYWYRQDSGKGLRLIYYSITENDLQKGDLSEGYDASREKKSSFSLTVTSAQKNEMAVFLCASRRDQDTQYFGPGTRLLVL.

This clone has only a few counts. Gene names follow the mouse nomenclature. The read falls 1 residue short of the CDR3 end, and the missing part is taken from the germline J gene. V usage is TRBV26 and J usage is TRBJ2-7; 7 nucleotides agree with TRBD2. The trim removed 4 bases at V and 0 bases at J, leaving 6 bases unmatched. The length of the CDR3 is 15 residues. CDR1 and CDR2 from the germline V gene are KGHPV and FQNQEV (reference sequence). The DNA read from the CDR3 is TGTGCCAGCAGTCCCGGCTGGGGGAGCTCCTATGAACAGTAC. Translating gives CASSPGWGSSYEQY. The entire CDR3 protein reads CASSPGWGSSYEQYF.

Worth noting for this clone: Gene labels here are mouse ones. CDR3 bases read: TGTGCCAGCAGTACTGGGGTCCAAGACACCCAGTAC. As protein: CASSTGVQDTQY. The whole CDR3 sequence reads CASSTGVQDTQYF. The V gene is TRBV26, the J gene TRBJ2-5; 7 bases agree with TRBD2. The read terminates 1 residue before the CDR3 end, so the remaining end is supplied by the germline J gene. The CDR3 spans 13 residues. V was clipped by 5 bases and J by 2 bases; unmatched bases: 1. Germline loops: CDR1 KGHPV, CDR2 FQNQEV (reference sequence).

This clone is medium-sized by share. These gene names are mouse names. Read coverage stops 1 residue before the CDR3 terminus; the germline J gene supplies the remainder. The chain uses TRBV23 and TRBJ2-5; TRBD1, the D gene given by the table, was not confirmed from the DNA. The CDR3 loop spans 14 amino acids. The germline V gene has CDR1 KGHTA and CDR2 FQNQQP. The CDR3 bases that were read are TGCTCCAGCAGTCAAAGGGGTAACCAAGACACCCAGTAC. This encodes CSSSQRGNQDTQY. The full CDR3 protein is CSSSQRGNQDTQYF. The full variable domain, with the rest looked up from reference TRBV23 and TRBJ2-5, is DAAVTQKPRYLIKMKGQEAEMKCIPEKGHTAVFWYQQKQSKELKFLIYFQNQQPLDQIDMVKERFSAVCPSSSLCSLGIRTCEAEDSALYLCSSSQRGNQDTQYFGPGTRLLVL.

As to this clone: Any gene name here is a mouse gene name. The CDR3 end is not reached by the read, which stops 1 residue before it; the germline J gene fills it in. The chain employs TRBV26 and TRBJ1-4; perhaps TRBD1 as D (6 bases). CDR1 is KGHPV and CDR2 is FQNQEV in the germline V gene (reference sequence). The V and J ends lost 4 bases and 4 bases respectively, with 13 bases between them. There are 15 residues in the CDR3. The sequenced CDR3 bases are TGTGCCAGCAGTCCTCCGGGACAAAACAACGAAAGATTATTT. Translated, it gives CASSPPGQNNERLF. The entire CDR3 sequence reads CASSPPGQNNERLFF.

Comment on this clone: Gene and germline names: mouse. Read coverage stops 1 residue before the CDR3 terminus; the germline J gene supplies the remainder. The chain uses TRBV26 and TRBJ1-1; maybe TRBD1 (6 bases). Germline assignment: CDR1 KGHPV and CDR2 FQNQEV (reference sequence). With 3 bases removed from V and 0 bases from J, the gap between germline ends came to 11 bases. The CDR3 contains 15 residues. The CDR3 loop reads CASSLPGTPNTEVFF. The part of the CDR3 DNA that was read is TGTGCCAGCAGTCTCCCCGGGACACCAAACACAGAAGTCTTC. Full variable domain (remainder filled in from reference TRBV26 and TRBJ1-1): NSKVIQTPRYLVKGQGQKAKMRCIPEKGHPVVFWYQQNKNNEFKFLINFQNQEVLQQIDMTEKRFSAECPSNSPCSLEIQSSEAGDSALYLCASSLPGTPNTEVFFGKGTRLTVV.

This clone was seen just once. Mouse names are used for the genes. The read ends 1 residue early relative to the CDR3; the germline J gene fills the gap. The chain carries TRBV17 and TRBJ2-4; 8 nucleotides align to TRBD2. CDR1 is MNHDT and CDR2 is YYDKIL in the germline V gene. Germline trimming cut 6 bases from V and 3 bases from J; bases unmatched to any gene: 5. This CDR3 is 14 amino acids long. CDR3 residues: CASSLGGRQNTLYF. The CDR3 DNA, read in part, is TGTGCTAGCAGCCTGGGGGGTCGGCAAAACACCTTGTAC.

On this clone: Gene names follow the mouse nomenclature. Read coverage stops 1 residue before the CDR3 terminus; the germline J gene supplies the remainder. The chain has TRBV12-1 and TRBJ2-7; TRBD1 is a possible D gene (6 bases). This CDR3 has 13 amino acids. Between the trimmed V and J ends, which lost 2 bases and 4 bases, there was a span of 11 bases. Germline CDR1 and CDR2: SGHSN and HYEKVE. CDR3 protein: CASSPGTPYEQYF. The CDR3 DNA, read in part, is TGTGCCAGCTCTCCCGGGACACCATATGAACAGTAC. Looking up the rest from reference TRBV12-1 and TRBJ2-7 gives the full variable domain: DSGVVQSPRHIIKEKGGRSVLTCIPISGHSNVVWYQQTLGKELKFLIQHYEKVERDKGFLPSRFSVQQFDDYHSEMNMSALELEDSAMYFCASSPGTPYEQYFGPGTRLTVL.